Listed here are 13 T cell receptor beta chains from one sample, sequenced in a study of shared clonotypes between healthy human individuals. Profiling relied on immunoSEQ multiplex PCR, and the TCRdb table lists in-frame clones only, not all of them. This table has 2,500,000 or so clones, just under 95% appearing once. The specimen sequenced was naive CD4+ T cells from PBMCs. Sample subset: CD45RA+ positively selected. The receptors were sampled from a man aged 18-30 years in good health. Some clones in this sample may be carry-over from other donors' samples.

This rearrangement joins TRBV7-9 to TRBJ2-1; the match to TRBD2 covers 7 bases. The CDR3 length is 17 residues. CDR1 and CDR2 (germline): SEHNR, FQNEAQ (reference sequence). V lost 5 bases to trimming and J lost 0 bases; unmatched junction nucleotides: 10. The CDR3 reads CASSTLRGGSSYNEQFF. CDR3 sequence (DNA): TGTGCCAGCAGCACCCTGCGGGGCGGGAGCTCCTACAATGAGCAGTTCTTC.

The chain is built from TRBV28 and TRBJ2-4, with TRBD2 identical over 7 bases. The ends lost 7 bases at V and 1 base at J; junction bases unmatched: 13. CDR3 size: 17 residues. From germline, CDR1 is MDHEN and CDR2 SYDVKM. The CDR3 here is CASTETGRSGAKNIQYF. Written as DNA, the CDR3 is TGTGCCAGCACCGAAACCGGGAGGTCAGGCGCCAAAAACATTCAGTACTTC.

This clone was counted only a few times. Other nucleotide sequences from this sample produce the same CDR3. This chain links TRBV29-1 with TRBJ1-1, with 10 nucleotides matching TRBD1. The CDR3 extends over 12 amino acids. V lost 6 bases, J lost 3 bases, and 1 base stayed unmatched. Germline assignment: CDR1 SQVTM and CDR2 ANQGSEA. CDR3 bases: TGCAGCGTAGGGACAGGGGACACTGAAGCTTTCTTT. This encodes CSVGTGDTEAFF.

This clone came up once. The CDR3 DNA reads TGTGCCTGGATGAGAGGCTCCAAACAGGGCACAGATACGCAGTATTTT. It specifies CAWMRGSKQGTDTQYF. The genes are TRBV30 and TRBJ2-3, with D tentatively TRBD1 (5 bases). From germline, CDR1 is GTSNPN and CDR2 SVGIG (reference sequence). Trimming took off 4 bases at V and 1 base at J, with 18 bases between the two ends. The CDR3 extends over 16 amino acids.

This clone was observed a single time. The DNA for the CDR3 is TGTGCCAGCACAAAACTTGTGACAGGGGGCGCGTCTGAAGCTTTCTTT. The encoded protein is CASTKLVTGGASEAFF. The chain combines TRBV5-6 with TRBJ1-1; 10 bases are a match to TRBD1. Germline CDR1 SGHDT, CDR2 YYEEEE. The CDR3 runs to 16 residues. Germline trimming cut 6 bases from V and 6 bases from J; bases unmatched to any gene: 14.

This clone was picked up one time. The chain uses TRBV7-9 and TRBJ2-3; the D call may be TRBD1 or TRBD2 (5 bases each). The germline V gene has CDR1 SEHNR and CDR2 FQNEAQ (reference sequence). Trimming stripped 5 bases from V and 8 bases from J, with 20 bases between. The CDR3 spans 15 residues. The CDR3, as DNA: TGTGCCAGCAGCCTAATGGGGCCAGTCGCGGGTACGCAGTATTTT. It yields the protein CASSLMGPVAGTQYF.

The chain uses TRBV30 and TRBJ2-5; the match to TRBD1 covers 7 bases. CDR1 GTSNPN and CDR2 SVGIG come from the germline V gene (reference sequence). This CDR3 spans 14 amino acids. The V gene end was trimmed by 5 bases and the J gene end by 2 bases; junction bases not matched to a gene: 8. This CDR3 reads CAWGPGQLQETQYF. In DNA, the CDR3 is TGTGCCTGGGGACCGGGACAGCTACAAGAGACCCAGTACTTC. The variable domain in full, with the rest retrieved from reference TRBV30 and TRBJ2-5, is SQTIHQWPATLVQPVGSPLSLECTVEGTSNPNLYWYRQAAGRGLQLLFYSVGIGQISSEVPQNLSASRPQDRQFILSSKKLLLSDSGFYLCAWGPGQLQETQYFGPGTRLLVL.

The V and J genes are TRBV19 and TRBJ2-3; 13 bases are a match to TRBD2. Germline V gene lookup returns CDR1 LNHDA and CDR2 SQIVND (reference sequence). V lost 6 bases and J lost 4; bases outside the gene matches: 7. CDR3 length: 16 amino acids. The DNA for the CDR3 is TGTGCCAGTAGCAGAGCCGGACTAGCGGGAGCAGATACGCAGTATTTT. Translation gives CASSRAGLAGADTQYF.

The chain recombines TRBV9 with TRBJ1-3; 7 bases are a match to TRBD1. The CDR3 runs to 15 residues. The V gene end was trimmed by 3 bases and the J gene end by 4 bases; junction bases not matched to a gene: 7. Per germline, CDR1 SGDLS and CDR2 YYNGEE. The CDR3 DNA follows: TGTGCCAGCAGCGCCAGGGGGTTTTTCGGAAACACCATATATTTT. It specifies CASSARGFFGNTIYF.

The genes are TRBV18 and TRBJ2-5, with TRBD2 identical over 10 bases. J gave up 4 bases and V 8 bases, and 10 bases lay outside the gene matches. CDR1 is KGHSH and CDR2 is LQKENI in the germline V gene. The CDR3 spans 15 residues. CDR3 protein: CASAGTSEGGETQYF. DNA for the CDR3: TGTGCCAGCGCCGGGACTAGCGAGGGTGGAGAGACCCAGTACTTC.

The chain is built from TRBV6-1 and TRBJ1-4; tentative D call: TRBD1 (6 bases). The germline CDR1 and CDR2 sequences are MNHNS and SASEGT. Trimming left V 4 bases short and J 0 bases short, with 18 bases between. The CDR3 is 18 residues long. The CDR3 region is CASSVAAGGRATNEKLFF. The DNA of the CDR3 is TGTGCCAGCAGTGTGGCGGCGGGGGGCAGAGCAACTAATGAAAAACTGTTTTTT.

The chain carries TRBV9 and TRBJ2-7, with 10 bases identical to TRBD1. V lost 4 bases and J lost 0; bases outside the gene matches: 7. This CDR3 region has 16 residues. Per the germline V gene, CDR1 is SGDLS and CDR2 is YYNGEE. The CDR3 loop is CASSFRQGASSYEQYF. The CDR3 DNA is TGTGCCAGCAGCTTCCGACAGGGGGCTTCCTCCTACGAGCAGTACTTC.

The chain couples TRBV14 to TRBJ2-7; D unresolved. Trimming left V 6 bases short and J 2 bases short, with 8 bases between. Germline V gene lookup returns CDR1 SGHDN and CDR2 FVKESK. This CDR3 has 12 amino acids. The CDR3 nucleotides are TGTGCCAGCAGTCTCGGAGCCTACGAGCAGTACTTC. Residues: CASSLGAYEQYF.